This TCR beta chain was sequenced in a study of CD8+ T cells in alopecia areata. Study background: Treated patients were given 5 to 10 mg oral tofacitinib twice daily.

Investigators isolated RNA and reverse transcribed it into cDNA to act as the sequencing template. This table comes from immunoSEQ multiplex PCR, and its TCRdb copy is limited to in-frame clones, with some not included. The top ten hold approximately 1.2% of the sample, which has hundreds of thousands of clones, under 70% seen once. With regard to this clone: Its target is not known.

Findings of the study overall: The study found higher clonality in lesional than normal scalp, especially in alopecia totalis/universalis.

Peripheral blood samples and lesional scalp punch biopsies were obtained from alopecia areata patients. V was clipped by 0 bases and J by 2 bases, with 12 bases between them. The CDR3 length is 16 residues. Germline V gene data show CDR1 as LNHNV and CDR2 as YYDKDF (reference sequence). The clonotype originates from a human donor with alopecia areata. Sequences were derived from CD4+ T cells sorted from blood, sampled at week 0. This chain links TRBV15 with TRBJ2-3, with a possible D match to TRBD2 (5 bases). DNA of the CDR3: TGTGCCACCAGCAGAGAAGTTTTGGACTTCACAGATACGCAGTATTTT. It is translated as CATSREVLDFTDTQYF. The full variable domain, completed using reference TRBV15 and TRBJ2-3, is DAMVIQNPRYQVTQFGKPVTLSCSQTLNHNVMYWYQQKSSQAPKLLFHYYDKDFNNEADTPDNFQSRRPNTSFCFLDIRSPGLGDTAMYLCATSREVLDFTDTQYFGPGTRLTVL.